The 18 T cell receptor beta chains given below trace back to one sample, sequenced in a study of OX40 agonist ivuxolimab in advanced cancers. The assay was immunoSEQ multiplex PCR, and TCRdb's table has in-frame clones only and misses some. The table has 45,000 to 50,000 clones, around 86% seen once. This material consisted of CD4+ or CD8+ T cells sorted from blood, taken in a trial of the OX40 agonist ivuxolimab. These TCRs come from an adult with an advanced solid tumor such as melanoma, head and neck, liver or kidney cancer.

The V call is TRBV27, the J call TRBJ2-1; 7 bases align to TRBD2. CDR1 is MNHEY, CDR2 SMNVEV, per germline (reference sequence). V shed 8 bases, J shed 0 bases, and the junction held 7 bases outside the gene matches. The CDR3 covers 15 residues. The CDR3 reads CASFKAGSSYNEQFF. CDR3 sequence (DNA): TGTGCCAGCTTTAAAGCGGGGAGCTCCTACAATGAGCAGTTCTTC.

This chain uses TRBV10-3 with TRBJ2-7; TRBD1 agrees at 9 bases. The germline V gene has CDR1 ENHRY and CDR2 SYGVKD. The CDR3 runs 16 residues. V lost 5 bases, J lost 1 base, and 9 bases stayed unmatched. The DNA for the CDR3 is TGTGCCATCAGTAGCACGGGACAGGGCCCTTCCTACGAGCAGTACTTC. Encoded protein: CAISSTGQGPSYEQYF.

This chain links TRBV6-1 with TRBJ2-3; the D is unclear. This CDR3 is built from 11 residues. The germline V gene encodes CDR1 MNHNS and CDR2 SASEGT. V lost 4 bases to trimming and J lost 4 bases, with 3 bases between them. As DNA, the CDR3 is TGTGCCAGCAGTGGAGCAGATACGCAGTATTTT. Protein: CASSGADTQYF.

The chain links TRBV2 to TRBJ2-1; a possible D gene is TRBD2 (6 bases). Looked up from germline, CDR1 is SNHLY and CDR2 is FYNNEI. V was cut by 8 bases and J by 4 bases, with 12 bases left in between. The CDR3 runs to 13 residues. This CDR3 reads CASYGLKYNEQFF. The CDR3 bases are TGTGCCAGCTACGGACTAAAATACAATGAGCAGTTCTTC.

This clone has a single count. The chain links TRBV7-2 to TRBJ2-2; the D gene is possibly TRBD2 (6 bases). Trimming removed 2 bases at V and 5 bases at J, with 12 bases between. The CDR3 totals 15 residues. Per germline, CDR1 SGHTA and CDR2 FQGNSA. CDR3 amino acids: CASSLRGLGTGELFF. CDR3 in DNA: TGTGCCAGCAGCTTAAGGGGACTGGGAACCGGGGAGCTGTTTTTT.

This chain links TRBV10-3 with TRBJ2-3; D is possibly TRBD2 (6 bases). The CDR3 loop spans 15 amino acids. CDR1 and CDR2 from the germline V gene are ENHRY and SYGVKD. V lost 3 bases and J lost 3, with 13 bases in between. The CDR3 DNA is TGTGCCATCAGTGAAGGAGGGGCTGGGACAGATACGCAGTATTTT. Its protein product is CAISEGGAGTDTQYF.

Only a few counts were recorded for this clone. The rearrangement links TRBV19 to TRBJ1-5, with D possibly matching TRBD1 (5 bases). The CDR3 consists of 15 residues. CDR1 is LNHDA, CDR2 SQIVND, per germline (reference sequence). Between the trimmed V and J ends, which lost 8 bases and 0 bases, there was a span of 14 bases. The CDR3 loop reads CASRLDDSSNQPQHF. In DNA, the CDR3 is TGTGCCAGTCGACTTGACGACAGTAGCAATCAGCCCCAGCATTTT.

This chain uses TRBV5-4 with TRBJ1-2; 8 nucleotides align to TRBD1. CDR1 is SGHNT, CDR2 YYREEE, per germline (reference sequence). With 6 bases clipped from V and 0 bases from J, the junction kept 7 bases outside the gene matches. The CDR3 extends over 15 amino acids. CDR3 bases: TGTGCCAGCACCCGGCCGACAGGGGCTAACTATGGCTACACCTTC. Amino acid sequence: CASTRPTGANYGYTF.

This chain connects TRBV2 to TRBJ2-1; D possibly corresponds to TRBD1 (7 bases). CDR3 length equals 14 residues. Germline-derived CDR1 and CDR2 are SNHLY and FYNNEI. Trimming left V 6 bases short and J 7 bases short, with 16 bases between. Here the CDR3 DNA reads TGTGCCAGCAGATTCCAGGGGGGAACAAATGAGCAGTTCTTC. Amino acid sequence: CASRFQGGTNEQFF.

The J gene is TRBJ2-3, the V gene TRBV5-4, with 9 bases identical to TRBD1. The J segment lost 7 bases and the V segment lost 0 bases, leaving 9 bases of the junction unmatched. The germline V gene has CDR1 SGHNT and CDR2 YYREEE (reference sequence). The CDR3 is 16 amino acids. CDR3 amino acids: CASSLVADRGRNTQYF. CDR3 bases: TGTGCCAGCAGCTTGGTGGCGGACAGGGGTAGAAATACGCAGTATTTT.

The rearrangement joins TRBV9 to TRBJ1-3; no clear D gene. Germline CDR1 reads SGDLS; CDR2 reads YYNGEE. V was pared by 1 base and J by 3 bases, with 2 bases between. The CDR3 contains 12 residues. CDR3 sequence reads: CASSVHGNTIYF. CDR3 in DNA: TGTGCCAGCAGCGTACATGGAAACACCATATATTTT.

The CDR3 spells CASSPPGPINEQFF. CDR3 coding DNA: TGTGCCAGTAGCCCACCGGGACCCATCAATGAGCAGTTCTTC. The rearrangement links TRBV19 to TRBJ2-1; perhaps D is TRBD1 or TRBD2 (5 bases each). The V end was cut by 6 bases, the J end by 6 bases, with 15 bases between. The germline V gene encodes CDR1 LNHDA and CDR2 SQIVND (reference sequence). The CDR3 covers 14 residues.

This sequence joins TRBV12-2 and TRBJ1-5; TRBD1, the D gene given by the table, was not confirmed from the DNA. TRBV12-2 is shown as a pseudogene. This CDR3 has 15 amino acids. The CDR3 loop is CASRFVQGLEKPQHF. CDR3 bases: TGTGCAAGTCGCTTTGTTCAGGGGCTGGAAAAGCCCCAGCATTTT.

The rearrangement uses TRBV2 and TRBJ2-5; D possibly corresponds to TRBD1 (6 bases). V lost 1 base, J lost 9 bases, and 6 bases lay in between. CDR1 is SNHLY, CDR2 FYNNEI, per germline. CDR3 length: 11 amino acids. The CDR3: CASSEEGAQYF. The CDR3 region has the DNA TGTGCCAGCAGTGAAGAGGGGGCCCAGTACTTC. Variable domain in full (rest from reference TRBV2 and TRBJ2-5): EPEVTQTPSHQVTQMGQEVILRCVPISNHLYFYWYRQILGQKVEFLVSFYNNEISEKSEIFDDQFSVERPDGSNFTLKIRSTKLEDSAMYFCASSEEGAQYFGPGTRLLVL.

V gene TRBV18 combines with J gene TRBJ1-5, with D hard to call. Germline lookup yields CDR1 KGHSH and CDR2 LQKENI. The CDR3 is made up of 13 amino acids. Trimming took 2 bases from V and 3 from J, leaving 5 bases between them. The CDR3 DNA is TGTGCCAGCTCACCAGGGGACAATCAGCCCCAGCATTTT. Translating it yields CASSPGDNQPQHF.

V is TRBV6-5 and J is TRBJ1-1; 7 bases line up with TRBD1. Trimming at V came to 6 bases and at J to 5 bases, leaving 12 bases not matched to a gene. CDR3 size: 15 residues. Germline assignment: CDR1 MNHEY and CDR2 SVGAGI. In DNA, the CDR3 is TGTGCCAGCAGACGCTCCCTCCAGGGGGAAACTGAAGCTTTCTTT. Encoded protein: CASRRSLQGETEAFF.

CDR3 region: CASSLGLAGGPNEQFF. As DNA, the CDR3 is TGCGCCAGCAGCTTGGGTCTAGCGGGAGGGCCGAATGAGCAGTTCTTC. This sequence joins TRBV5-1 and TRBJ2-1; 12 positions agree with TRBD2. J lost 7 bases, V lost 0 bases, and 5 bases had no gene match. This CDR3 spans 16 amino acids. Germline CDR1 SGHRS, CDR2 YFSETQ.

The chain has TRBV2 and TRBJ2-2; D uncertain. Trimming removed 6 bases at V and 1 base at J, with 9 bases between. The CDR3 sequence is 14 residues long. In germline, CDR1 is SNHLY, CDR2 FYNNEI. CDR3 protein: CASRAAENTGELFF. The CDR3 nucleotides read TGTGCCAGCAGGGCGGCGGAGAACACCGGGGAGCTGTTTTTT.